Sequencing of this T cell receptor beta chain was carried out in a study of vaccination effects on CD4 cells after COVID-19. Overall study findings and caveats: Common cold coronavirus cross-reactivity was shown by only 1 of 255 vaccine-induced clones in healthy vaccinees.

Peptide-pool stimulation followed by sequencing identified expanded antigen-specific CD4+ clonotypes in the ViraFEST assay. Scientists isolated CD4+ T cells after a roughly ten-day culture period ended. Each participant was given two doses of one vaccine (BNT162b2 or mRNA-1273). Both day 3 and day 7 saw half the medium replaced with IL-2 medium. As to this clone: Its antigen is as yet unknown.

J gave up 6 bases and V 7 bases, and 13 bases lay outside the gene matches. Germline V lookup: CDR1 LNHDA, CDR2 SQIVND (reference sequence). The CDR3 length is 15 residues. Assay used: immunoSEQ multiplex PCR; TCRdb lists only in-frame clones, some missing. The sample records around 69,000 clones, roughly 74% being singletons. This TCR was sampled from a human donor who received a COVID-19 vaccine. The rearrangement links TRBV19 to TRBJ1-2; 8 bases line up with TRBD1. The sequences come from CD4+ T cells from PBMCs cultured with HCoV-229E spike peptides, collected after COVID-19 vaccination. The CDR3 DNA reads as TGTGCCAGTACCAACCCAGGGGGCAGGGGCCATGGCTACACCTTC. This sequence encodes CASTNPGGRGHGYTF.